This T cell receptor (beta chain) comes out of a study of T-cell memory formation after mild COVID-19. Study overall: Most TCR clusters belonged to a single donor. General study points: Detection of some responders pre-infection suggested pre-existing cross-reactive memory T cells participated.

TCRdb analysed the 5' RACE reads with MiXCR anew, one entry per CDR3 protein. The sample records around 510,000 distinct CDR3 sequences, about 20% being singletons. Concerning this clonotype itself: Its antigen is currently unknown.

What was sequenced was PBMCs or a T cell subset sorted from them (not recorded which). This TCR was recovered from an adult woman who had mild COVID-19 (a few samples of this study predate the infection). Cell type and time point are not known.

CDR3 nucleotides: TGTGCCAGCAGCCAAGAAGCTTCAGGGTCGGACATTCAGTACTTC. Encoded protein: CASSQEASGSDIQYF. The chain joins TRBV4-2 to TRBJ2-4; TRBD1 might be the D (5 bases). V shed 0 bases and J shed 8 bases, with 14 bases lying between them. The germline gives CDR1 LGHNA, CDR2 YNFKEQ. The CDR3 is made up of 15 amino acids.